This T cell receptor beta chain was captured in a study of T cells in localized non-small cell lung cancer. Regarding the study as a whole: Appearances in adjacent lung were noted for a median 57 of the top 100 tumor clones.

Germline CDR1 is ENHRY and CDR2 is SYGVKD. Trimming cost V 4 bases and J 4 bases; bases outside gene matches: 13. The CDR3 has 16 residues. On this clone itself: The antigen is undetermined.

TCRdb keeps only in-frame clones here, not all; method: immunoSEQ multiplex PCR. This sample has about 46,000 clones, with about 76% found just once. Sample: peripheral blood mononuclear cells, taken before any cancer treatment. This clonotype was obtained from a man between 40 and 69 years old with stage III lung adenocarcinoma. J is TRBJ2-7 and V is TRBV10-3; 7 bases are shared with TRBD1. The CDR3 nucleotides are TGTGCCATCAGTGCTTTAGGACAGGTCGAATCATACGAGCAGTACTTC. Translation: CAISALGQVESYEQYF.